A single sample gave rise to the 17 T cell receptor beta chains below, sequenced in a study of shared clonotypes between healthy human individuals. Sequenced by immunoSEQ multiplex PCR; TCRdb stores in-frame clones only, minus some. Of 190,000 or so clones listed, approximately 70% were seen once; the top ten hold roughly a tenth. Specimen: memory CD4+ T cells sorted from blood. This sample's subset: CD45RA-negative fraction. The receptors come from a man in his thirties or forties in good health.

This clone has a single count. The DNA for the CDR3 is TGTGCCAGCACTGCCGGTGGGTTGGAGACCCAGTACTTC. It codes for CASTAGGLETQYF. The rearrangement links TRBV6-1 to TRBJ2-5; D unclear. Germline V gene data show CDR1 as MNHNS and CDR2 as SASEGT. The CDR3 is made up of 13 amino acids. The V gene lost 7 bases and the J gene lost 5 bases, with 14 bases spanning the gap.

In its sample, this clone was seen once. The CDR3 here is CASSPQGLPYEQYF. In nucleotides, the CDR3 is TGTGCCAGCAGCCCACAGGGGCTCCCCTACGAGCAGTACTTC. The chain combines TRBV11-2 with TRBJ2-7, with 7 bases that match TRBD1. The CDR3 runs 14 residues. The germline CDR1 and CDR2 sequences are SGHAT and FQNNGV. V trimming: 5 bases; J trimming: 2 bases; junction bases outside the gene matches: 6. Full variable domain (missing parts from reference TRBV11-2 and TRBJ2-7): EAGVAQSPRYKIIEKRQSVAFWCNPISGHATLYWYQQILGQGPKLLIQFQNNGVVDDSQLPKDRFSAERLKGVDSTLKIQPAKLEDSAVYLCASSPQGLPYEQYFGPGTRLTVT.

This clone was seen only a few times. The V call is TRBV19, the J call TRBJ2-6; perhaps TRBD2 as D (5 bases). The ends were cut back, 7 bases at V and 2 bases at J, with 15 bases in the middle. CDR3 size: 16 residues. Germline V gene sequence: CDR1 LNHDA, CDR2 SQIVND (reference sequence). CDR3 protein: CASNTPAGTGANVLTF. In nucleotides, the CDR3 is TGTGCCAGTAATACCCCCGCCGGGACTGGGGCCAACGTCCTGACTTTC.

The chain carries TRBV11-2 and TRBJ2-1; 9 bases align to TRBD2. This CDR3 is built from 13 residues. Germline CDR1 is SGHAT and CDR2 is FQNNGV. Losses at the gene ends were 5 bases for V and 10 bases for J; bases not matched to a gene: 6. CDR3 protein: CASSLTSGQEQFF. As DNA, the CDR3 is TGTGCCAGCAGCCTGACTAGCGGACAAGAGCAGTTCTTC.

The chain is built from TRBV27 and TRBJ2-1, with D hard to call. Germline CDR1 MNHEY, CDR2 SMNVEV (reference sequence). The CDR3 runs to 11 residues. Trimming shortened V by 5 bases and J by 10 bases, and 9 bases separated the two germline ends. Here the CDR3 DNA reads TGTGCCAGCAGTCTAGAACGGGAGCAGTTCTTC. Its translation is CASSLEREQFF.

The chain recombines TRBV9 with TRBJ2-7; 9 bases line up with TRBD1. Trimming took 2 bases from V and 3 from J; bases not matched to a gene: 3. From germline, CDR1 is SGDLS and CDR2 YYNGEE. This CDR3 region has 14 residues. As DNA, the CDR3 is TGTGCCAGCAGCGTCCAGGGACAGGGCTACGAGCAGTACTTC. Protein sequence: CASSVQGQGYEQYF.

The chain links TRBV18 to TRBJ1-4; D unresolved. Germline values: CDR1 KGHSH, CDR2 LQKENI. The germline V and J ends were trimmed by 0 bases and 5 bases, with 4 bases remaining between them. This CDR3 is built from 13 residues. The CDR3 DNA reads as TGTGCCAGCTCACCACCGGCGAATGAAAAACTGTTTTTT. This codes for CASSPPANEKLFF.

This sequence joins TRBV29-1 and TRBJ1-5; 8 bases match TRBD1. From germline, CDR1 is SQVTM and CDR2 ANQGSEA. V was clipped by 4 bases and J by 7 bases; unmatched bases: 6. The CDR3 contains 13 residues. The CDR3 DNA is TGCAGCGTTGTTACAGGGGGGGCCCAGCCCCAGCATTTT. Translated, it gives CSVVTGGAQPQHF. Full variable domain (outside the CDR3, taken from reference TRBV29-1 and TRBJ1-5): SAVISQKPSRDICQRGTSLTIQCQVDSQVTMMFWYRQQPGQSLTLIATANQGSEATYESGFVIDKFPISRPNLTFSTLTVSNMSPEDSSIYLCSVVTGGAQPQHFGDGTRLSIL.

The V and J genes are TRBV4-1 and TRBJ2-5; D is possibly TRBD1 or TRBD2 (5 bases each). The CDR3 has 18 residues. V dropped 1 base and J dropped 1 base, with 19 bases sitting between them. The germline gives CDR1 MGHRA, CDR2 YSYEKL. CDR3 region: CASSQARGDSRVQETQYF. CDR3 nucleotides: TGCGCCAGCAGCCAAGCTAGGGGAGACAGCAGGGTCCAAGAGACCCAGTACTTC.

This chain uses TRBV4-1 with TRBJ2-1, with TRBD2 matching over 7 bases. V was pared by 2 bases and J by 7 bases, with 11 bases of the junction left unmatched. The CDR3 length is 16 residues. Per the germline V gene, CDR1 is MGHRA and CDR2 is YSYEKL. The CDR3 nucleotides are TGCGCCAGCAGCCAAATAACCCTAGCGGCTGGAAATGAGCAGTTCTTC. Amino acids: CASSQITLAAGNEQFF.

This chain uses TRBV7-8 with TRBJ2-5, with D unclear. The CDR3 spans 16 residues. With 6 bases removed from V and 5 bases from J, the gap between germline ends came to 22 bases. Germline V gives CDR1 SGHVS, CDR2 FQNEAQ. CDR3 amino acids: CASRPTGLSIIETQYF. CDR3 nucleotides: TGTGCCAGCAGGCCCACCGGCCTCAGTATTATTGAGACCCAGTACTTC.

This clone was detected only once. V usage is TRBV7-8 and J usage is TRBJ2-1; TRBD2 matches at 8 bases. CDR3 length equals 16 residues. V shed 4 bases and J 4 bases; nucleotides not matched to a gene: 9. Germline assignment: CDR1 SGHVS and CDR2 FQNEAQ. CDR3 region: CASSSTTGTRYNEQFF. The CDR3 DNA sequence: TGTGCCAGCAGCTCCACCACCGGGACTAGATACAATGAGCAGTTCTTC.

The V gene is TRBV15, the J gene TRBJ2-4; TRBD2 matches 9 bases. This CDR3 has 17 residues. CDR1 LNHNV and CDR2 YYDKDF come from the germline V gene (reference sequence). The V segment lost 6 bases and the J segment 7 bases; nucleotides outside the gene matches: 16. The CDR3: CATSPGREGPRANIQYF. In DNA, the CDR3 is TGTGCCACCAGTCCAGGGCGGGAGGGCCCTCGAGCTAACATTCAGTACTTC.

The rearrangement uses TRBV25-1 and TRBJ1-4, with D perhaps TRBD1 (6 bases). CDR1 is MGHDK, CDR2 SYGVNS, per germline. The CDR3 contains 15 residues. Trimming pared 1 base from V and 7 bases from J, leaving 13 bases between. The CDR3 coding sequence is TGTGCCAGCAGTGAATCGGAGGGGGAAGGTGAAAAACTGTTTTTT. Protein product: CASSESEGEGEKLFF.

The V and J genes are TRBV15 and TRBJ2-6; no clear D. Between the trimmed V and J ends, which lost 8 bases and 1 base, there was a span of 9 bases. The CDR3 runs 14 residues. Germline V gene lookup returns CDR1 LNHNV and CDR2 YYDKDF (reference sequence). The CDR3 loop is CATAPGSGANVLTF. CDR3 nucleotides: TGTGCCACCGCGCCCGGGTCTGGGGCCAACGTCCTGACTTTC. The entire variable domain, with the rest obtained from reference TRBV15 and TRBJ2-6, is as follows: DAMVIQNPRYQVTQFGKPVTLSCSQTLNHNVMYWYQQKSSQAPKLLFHYYDKDFNNEADTPDNFQSRRPNTSFCFLDIRSPGLGDTAMYLCATAPGSGANVLTFGAGSRLTVL.

The chain has TRBV7-2 and TRBJ1-5; the D is unclear. Germline V CDR1 and CDR2: SGHTA, FQGNSA. The CDR3 contains 15 residues. V lost 7 bases and J 7 bases, leaving 20 bases between the germline ends. The CDR3 region is CASNLSGEDWQPQHF. Written as DNA, the CDR3 is TGTGCCAGCAACCTATCAGGAGAGGATTGGCAGCCCCAGCATTTT.

The chain couples TRBV5-5 to TRBJ2-7; TRBD2 matches at 13 bases. Trimming cost V 4 bases and J 4 bases; bases outside gene matches: 2. The CDR3 consists of 14 residues. Per the germline V gene, CDR1 is SGHKS and CDR2 is YYEKEE (reference sequence). Here the CDR3 DNA reads TGTGCCAGCAGCAGGACTAGCGGGAGTTACGAGCAGTACTTC. It codes for CASSRTSGSYEQYF.